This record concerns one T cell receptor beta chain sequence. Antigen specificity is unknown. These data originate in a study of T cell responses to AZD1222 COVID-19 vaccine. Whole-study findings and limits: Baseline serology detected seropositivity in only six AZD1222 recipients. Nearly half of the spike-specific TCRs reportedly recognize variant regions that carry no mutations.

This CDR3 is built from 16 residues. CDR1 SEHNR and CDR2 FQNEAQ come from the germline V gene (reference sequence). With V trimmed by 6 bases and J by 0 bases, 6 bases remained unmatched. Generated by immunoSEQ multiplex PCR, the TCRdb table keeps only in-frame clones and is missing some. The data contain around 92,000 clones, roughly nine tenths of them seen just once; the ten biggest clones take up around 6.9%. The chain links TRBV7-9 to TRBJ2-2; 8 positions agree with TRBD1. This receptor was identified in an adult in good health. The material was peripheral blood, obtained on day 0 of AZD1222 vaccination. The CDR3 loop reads CASSTDRGSNTGELFF. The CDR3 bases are TGTGCCAGCAGTACTGACAGGGGATCGAACACCGGGGAGCTGTTTTTT.